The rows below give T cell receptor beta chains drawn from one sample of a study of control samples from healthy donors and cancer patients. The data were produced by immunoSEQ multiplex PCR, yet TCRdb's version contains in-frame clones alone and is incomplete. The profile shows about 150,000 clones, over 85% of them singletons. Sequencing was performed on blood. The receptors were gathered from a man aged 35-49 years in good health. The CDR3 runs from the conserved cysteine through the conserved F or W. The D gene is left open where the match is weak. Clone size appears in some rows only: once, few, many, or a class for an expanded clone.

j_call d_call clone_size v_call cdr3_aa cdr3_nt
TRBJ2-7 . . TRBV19 CASSPKGTLSYEQYF TGTGCCAGTAGTCCAAAGGGGACACTCTCCTACGAGCAGTACTTC
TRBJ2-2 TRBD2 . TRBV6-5 CASSSPSGGDTGELFF TGTGCCAGCAGTTCTCCTAGCGGGGGGGACACCGGGGAGCTGTTTTTT
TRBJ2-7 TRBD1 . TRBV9 CASSVGGQGDYEQYF TGTGCCAGCAGCGTAGGGGGACAGGGAGACTACGAGCAGTACTTC
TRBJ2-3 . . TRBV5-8 CASSPGAQPGTDTQYF TGTGCCAGCAGCCCCGGGGCCCAGCCGGGCACAGATACGCAGTATTTT
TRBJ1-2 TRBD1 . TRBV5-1 CASGTGDGYTF TGCGCCAGCGGGACAGGGGACGGCTACACCTTC
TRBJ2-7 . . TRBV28 CASSFFQGEGYEQYF TGTGCCAGCAGTTTTTTCCAGGGGGAGGGCTACGAGCAGTACTTC
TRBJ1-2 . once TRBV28 CASSLGGGLYGYTF TGTGCCAGCAGTTTAGGGGGGGGTTTGTATGGCTACACCTTC
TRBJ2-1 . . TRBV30 CAWRQWELGNEQFF TGTGCCTGGAGGCAGTGGGAATTGGGAAATGAGCAGTTCTTC
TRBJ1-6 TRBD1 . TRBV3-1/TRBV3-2 CASSFDRGGSPLHF TGTGCCAGCAGCTTTGACAGGGGAGGTTCACCCCTCCACTTT
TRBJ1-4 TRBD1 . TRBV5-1 CASSLGQGSEKLFF TGCGCCAGCAGCTTGGGACAGGGGTCTGAAAAACTGTTTTTT
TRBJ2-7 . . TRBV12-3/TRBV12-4 CASSSSVSEQYF TGTGCCAGCAGTTCGTCGGTGTCCGAGCAGTACTTC
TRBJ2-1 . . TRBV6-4 CASSEAGFAYNEQFF TGTGCCAGCAGTGAGGCCGGATTTGCCTACAATGAGCAGTTCTTC
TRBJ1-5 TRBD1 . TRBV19 CASSFFGTGYQPQHF TGTGCCAGTAGTTTCTTCGGGACAGGGTATCAGCCCCAGCATTTT
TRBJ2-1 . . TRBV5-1 CASSGHRDREEQFF TGCGCCAGCAGCGGGCACAGGGACCGGGAAGAGCAGTTCTTC
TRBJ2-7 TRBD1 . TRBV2 CASSTSGTGLYEQYF TGTGCCAGCAGTACATCCGGGACAGGCCTCTACGAGCAGTACTTC
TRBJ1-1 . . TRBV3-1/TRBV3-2 CARRTKSAFF TGTGCCAGGCGAACTAAGTCGGCTTTCTTT
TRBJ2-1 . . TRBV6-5 CASSYMGAYNEQFF TGTGCCAGCAGTTACATGGGAGCCTACAATGAGCAGTTCTTC
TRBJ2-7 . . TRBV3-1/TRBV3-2 CASSLGGTGYEQYF TGTGCCAGCAGCCTCGGAGGGACCGGCTACGAGCAGTACTTC
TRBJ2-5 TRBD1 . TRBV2 CASSDREETQYF TGTGCCAGCAGCGACAGGGAAGAGACCCAGTACTTC
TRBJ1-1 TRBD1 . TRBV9 CASSARGQGETEAFF TGTGCCAGCAGCGCTCGAGGACAGGGGGAAACTGAAGCTTTCTTT
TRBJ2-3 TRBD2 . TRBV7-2 CASSLDFGGGRDTQYF TGTGCCAGCAGCTTAGACTTCGGGGGGGGCCGTGATACGCAGTATTTT
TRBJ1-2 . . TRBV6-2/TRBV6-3 CASSYPRGHYGYTF TGTGCCAGCAGTTACCCCCGGGGACACTATGGCTACACCTTC
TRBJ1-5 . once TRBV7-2 CASSLAGGSNQPQHF TGTGCCAGCAGCTTAGCGGGGGGAAGCAATCAGCCCCAGCATTTT
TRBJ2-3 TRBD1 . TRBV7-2 CASSLRPRGRTDTQYF TGTGCCAGCAGCCTGAGACCCAGGGGGCGAACAGATACGCAGTATTTT
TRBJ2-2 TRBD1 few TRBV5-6 CASSKTGDTGELFF TGTGCCAGCAGCAAAACAGGGGACACCGGGGAGCTGTTTTTT
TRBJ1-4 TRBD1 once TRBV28 CASSFGDRANEKLFF TGTGCCAGCAGTTTCGGGGACAGGGCTAATGAAAAACTGTTTTTT
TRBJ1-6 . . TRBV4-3 CASSLTGQRSSYNSPLHF TGCGCCAGCAGCCTTACAGGGCAAAGAAGCTCCTATAATTCACCCCTCCACTTT
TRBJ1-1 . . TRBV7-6 CASSLVPEGEAFF TGTGCCAGCAGCTTAGTTCCAGAAGGCGAAGCTTTCTTT
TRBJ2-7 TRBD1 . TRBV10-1 CASSRGQGYEQYF TGCGCCAGCAGTAGAGGACAGGGTTACGAGCAGTACTTC
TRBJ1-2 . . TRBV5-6 CASSLVEGSFYGYTF TGTGCCAGCAGCTTGGTGGAGGGATCATTTTATGGCTACACCTTC
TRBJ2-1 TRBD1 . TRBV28 CASSWDRVYNEQFF TGTGCCAGCAGTTGGGACAGAGTCTACAATGAGCAGTTCTTC
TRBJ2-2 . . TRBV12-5 CASGPRQVTGELFF TGTGCTAGTGGCCCCAGACAAGTCACCGGGGAGCTGTTTTTT
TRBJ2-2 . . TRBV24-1 CATSEAGELFF TGTGCCACCAGTGAGGCCGGGGAGCTGTTTTTT
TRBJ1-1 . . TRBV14 CASSLFIGLSFDTEAFF TGTGCCAGCAGCCTATTTATCGGACTCTCTTTTGATACTGAAGCTTTCTTT
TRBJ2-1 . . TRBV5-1 CASSHRKGTKYNEQFF TGCGCCAGCAGCCACAGAAAAGGGACAAAATACAATGAGCAGTTCTTC
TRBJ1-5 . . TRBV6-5 CASSYSTGGPQHF TGTGCCAGCAGTTACTCGACAGGAGGGCCCCAGCATTTT
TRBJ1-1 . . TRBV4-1 CASSQAQDTEAFF TGCGCCAGCAGCCAAGCACAGGACACTGAAGCTTTCTTT
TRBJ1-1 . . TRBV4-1 CASSQAAVLNTEAFF TGCGCCAGCAGCCAAGCGGCAGTTTTGAACACTGAAGCTTTCTTT
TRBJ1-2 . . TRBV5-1 CASSLERAAVSGYTF TGCGCCAGCAGCTTGGAGAGGGCTGCCGTTTCTGGCTACACCTTC
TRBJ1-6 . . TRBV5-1 CASSPQENSPLHF TGCGCCAGCAGCCCCCAGGAGAATTCACCCCTCCACTTT
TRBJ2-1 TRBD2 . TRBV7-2 CASSRTSGHNEQFF TGTGCCAGCAGCCGGACTAGCGGCCACAATGAGCAGTTCTTC
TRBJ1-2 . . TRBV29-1 CSVGSPNYGYTF TGCAGCGTTGGATCCCCTAACTATGGCTACACCTTC
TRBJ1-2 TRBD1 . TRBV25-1 CASSDYTRQGHGYTF TGTGCCAGCAGTGATTACACCAGACAGGGACATGGCTACACCTTC
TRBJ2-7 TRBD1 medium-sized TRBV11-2 CASSFNDRGGEQYF TGTGCCAGCAGCTTTAACGACAGGGGCGGCGAGCAGTACTTC
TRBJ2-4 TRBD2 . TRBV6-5 CATGRVRAKNIQYF TGTGCCACCGGGAGGGTAAGAGCCAAAAACATTCAGTACTTC
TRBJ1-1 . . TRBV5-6 CASSSLGLPAEAFF TGTGCCAGCAGCTCGTTGGGACTGCCTGCTGAAGCTTTCTTT
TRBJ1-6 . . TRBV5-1 CASSLQGDNSPLHF TGCGCCAGCAGCTTGCAGGGTGACAATTCACCCCTCCACTTT